These 2 T cell receptor beta chains originate from one sample sequenced in a study of T cells in Graves' hyperthyroidism and ophthalmopathy. Regions amplified from RNA transcripts were the TCR beta CDR3 regions. A first-round RT-PCR of the TCR CDR3 used the HTBI primer set. In TCRdb, the multiplex PCR reads were re-called with MiXCR into one record per CDR3 protein. The sample consists of around 690,000 distinct CDR3 sequences, around a sixth of them appearing once. The sequenced sample was blood. The receptors derive from a man in his fifties or sixties with Graves' hyperthyroidism.

A remark on this clonotype: This may come from a read error, since a much larger clone is one base off. The chain recombines TRBV7-3 with TRBJ2-3, with D possibly matching TRBD1 (6 bases). Looked up from germline, CDR1 is SGHTA and CDR2 is FQGTGA. V lost 1 base and J lost 5, with 13 bases in between. The CDR3 contains 15 residues. The CDR3 region is CASSLIGQHKDTQYF. The CDR3, as DNA: TGTGCCAGCAGCTTAATTGGACAGCACAAAGATACGCAGTATTTT.

This sequence joins TRBV6-2 or TRBV6-3 and TRBJ2-5; weak D call: TRBD1 (5 bases). V was pared by 0 bases and J by 4 bases, with 12 bases between. This CDR3 comprises 15 residues. Germline CDR1 and CDR2: MNHEY and SVGEGT. CDR3: CASSYSRQRIETQYF. CDR3 DNA: TGTGCCAGCAGTTACTCGCGACAGCGAATAGAGACCCAGTACTTC.